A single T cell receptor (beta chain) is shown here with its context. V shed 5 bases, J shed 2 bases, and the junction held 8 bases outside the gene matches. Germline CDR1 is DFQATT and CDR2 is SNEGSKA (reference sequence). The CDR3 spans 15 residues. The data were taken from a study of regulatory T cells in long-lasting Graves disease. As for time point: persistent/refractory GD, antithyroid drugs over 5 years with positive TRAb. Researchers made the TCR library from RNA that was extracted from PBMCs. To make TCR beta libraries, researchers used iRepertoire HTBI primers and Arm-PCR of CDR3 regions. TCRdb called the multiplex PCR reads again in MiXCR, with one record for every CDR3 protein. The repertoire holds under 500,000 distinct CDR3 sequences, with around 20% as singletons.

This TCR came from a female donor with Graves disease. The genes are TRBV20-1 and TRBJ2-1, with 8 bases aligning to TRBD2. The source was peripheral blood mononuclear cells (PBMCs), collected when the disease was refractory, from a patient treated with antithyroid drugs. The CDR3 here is CSAYASGLTYNEQFF. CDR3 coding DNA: TGCAGTGCTTACGCTAGCGGGCTGACCTACAATGAGCAGTTCTTC.